This TCR beta chain was captured by sequencing in a study of blood T cell repertoires in COVID-19. TCRdb's copy holds only in-frame clones and misses some; the assay was immunoSEQ multiplex PCR. The sample holds under 300,000 clones; around nine tenths are singletons and the top ten take about 0.8%. CDR1 is SGHVS and CDR2 is FNYEAQ in the germline V gene. The CDR3 covers 17 residues. Trimming took 1 base from V and 4 from J; bases not matched to a gene: 11. The TCR was taken from a man in his thirties or forties with COVID-19, enrolled during active disease. The chain uses TRBV7-6 and TRBJ2-3; 7 bases are shared with TRBD1. The sample comprised peripheral blood. The CDR3 spells CASSLVAQRGRPDTQYF. CDR3 DNA: TGTGCCAGCAGCTTAGTAGCCCAGAGGGGGCGGCCAGATACGCAGTATTTT.